Presented here are 20 T cell receptor beta chains from one specimen sequenced in a study of blood T cell repertoires in COVID-19. Sequencing used immunoSEQ multiplex PCR; TCRdb keeps in-frame clones, though not all of them. This table holds under 150,000 clones, around 90% found once. Material for sequencing was peripheral blood. Receptors were obtained from a man aged 45-65 years with active COVID-19.

The CDR3 DNA reads as TGCGCCAGCAGCTTGACGACTAGCGGGAGGTCATACAATGAGCAGTTCTTC. This encodes CASSLTTSGRSYNEQFF. The rearrangement uses TRBV5-1 and TRBJ2-1; 13 bases match TRBD2. The CDR3 extends over 17 amino acids. CDR1 and CDR2 (germline): SGHRS, YFSETQ. The J segment lost 4 bases and the V segment lost 1 base, leaving 5 bases of the junction unmatched.

CDR3 DNA sequence: TGCAGCGTAGCCGGGACAGCTAACTATGGCTACACCTTC. It translates to CSVAGTANYGYTF. V is TRBV29-1 and J is TRBJ1-2; 7 bases match TRBD1. J gave up 0 bases and V 6 bases, and 4 bases lay outside the gene matches. The CDR3 has 13 residues. The germline gives CDR1 SQVTM, CDR2 ANQGSEA.

This chain links TRBV6-6 with TRBJ1-1, with TRBD1 as a possible D gene (6 bases). The CDR3 sequence is 13 residues long. Trimming shortened V by 6 bases and J by 6 bases, and 14 bases separated the two germline ends. CDR1 and CDR2 from the germline V gene are MNHNY and SVGAGI (reference sequence). CDR3 residues: CASSHGGAAEAFF. CDR3 DNA sequence: TGTGCCAGCAGCCACGGGGGGGCTGCTGAAGCTTTCTTT.

The sample holds one count of this clone. The CDR3 coding sequence is TGTGCCTGGAGTCAACCTGGACAGGGTAAATTTTACGATGGCTACACCTTC. The encoded protein is CAWSQPGQGKFYDGYTF. The V call is TRBV30, the J call TRBJ1-2; 8 nucleotides agree with TRBD1. Germline CDR1 is GTSNPN and CDR2 is SVGIG (reference sequence). The CDR3 contains 17 residues. Trimming took 2 bases from V and 6 from J; bases not matched to a gene: 17.

This chain uses TRBV9 with TRBJ2-2; possible D gene TRBD2, 5 bases. V lost 6 bases and J lost 3, with 12 bases in between. The CDR3 has 14 residues. Germline lookup yields CDR1 SGDLS and CDR2 YYNGEE. The CDR3 loop is CASTRREYTGELFF. Written as DNA, the CDR3 is TGTGCCAGCACCCGACGGGAATACACCGGGGAGCTGTTTTTT. The whole variable domain, filled in from reference TRBV9 and TRBJ2-2, reads DSGVTQTPKHLITATGQRVTLRCSPRSGDLSVYWYQQSLDQGLQFLIQYYNGEERAKGNILERFSAQQFPDLHSELNLSSLELGDSALYFCASTRREYTGELFFGEGSRLTVL.

The genes are TRBV2 and TRBJ2-3, with a weak D call TRBD2 (5 bases). Germline-derived CDR1 and CDR2 are SNHLY and FYNNEI. V was cut by 0 bases and J by 5 bases, with 18 bases left in between. CDR3 length: 17 residues. CDR3 in DNA: TGTGCCAGCAGTGAAGCGAGGATTGTTCTAGCTGGAGATACGCAGTATTTT. Residues: CASSEARIVLAGDTQYF. The full variable domain, completed using reference TRBV2 and TRBJ2-3, is EPEVTQTPSHQVTQMGQEVILRCVPISNHLYFYWYRQILGQKVEFLVSFYNNEISEKSEIFDDQFSVERPDGSNFTLKIRSTKLEDSAMYFCASSEARIVLAGDTQYFGPGTRLTVL.

This clone was found once. The chain couples TRBV18 to TRBJ1-1; 10 nucleotides match TRBD1. Germline V gene sequence: CDR1 KGHSH, CDR2 LQKENI. The J segment lost 1 base and the V segment lost 2 bases, leaving 7 bases of the junction unmatched. The CDR3 covers 17 residues. The CDR3: CASSPKDRGRENTEAFF. In DNA form, the CDR3 reads TGTGCCAGCTCACCAAAGGACAGGGGGAGGGAGAACACTGAAGCTTTCTTT.

This clone was observed once. The V and J genes are TRBV12-3 or TRBV12-4 and TRBJ2-3; the D is unclear. The V end lost 7 bases, the J end lost 2 bases, and 10 bases lay between the germline ends. There are 13 residues in the CDR3. CDR3 loop: CASTLEDTDTQYF. The CDR3 DNA follows: TGTGCCAGCACCCTCGAGGACACAGATACGCAGTATTTT.

V and J are TRBV2 and TRBJ1-2; the match to TRBD1 covers 7 bases. Per the germline V gene, CDR1 is SNHLY and CDR2 is FYNNEI. V was clipped by 6 bases and J by 6 bases; unmatched bases: 10. CDR3 size: 14 residues. This chain's CDR3 is CASSPQTTGDGYTF. CDR3 in DNA: TGTGCCAGCAGCCCCCAGACAACAGGGGATGGCTACACCTTC.

This chain links TRBV19 with TRBJ1-1, with D possibly TRBD1 on 5 matching bases. This CDR3 has 14 amino acids. Germline V gene sequence: CDR1 LNHDA, CDR2 SQIVND (reference sequence). V was cut by 3 bases and J by 1 base, with 9 bases left in between. As DNA, the CDR3 is TGTGCCAGTAGTATGACAGCCTGGAACACTGAAGCTTTCTTT. Translation gives CASSMTAWNTEAFF.

The rearrangement uses TRBV4-2 and TRBJ1-5, with 8 bases matching TRBD1. V shed 0 bases, J shed 6 bases, and the junction held 4 bases outside the gene matches. Germline V lookup: CDR1 LGHNA, CDR2 YNFKEQ. This CDR3 contains 15 residues. DNA of the CDR3: TGTGCCAGCAGCCAAGATCAACAGGGGGTTCAGCCCCAGCATTTT. Translation: CASSQDQQGVQPQHF.

The chain links TRBV11-2 to TRBJ2-7; D uncertain. Germline-derived CDR1 and CDR2 are SGHAT and FQNNGV. Trimming removed 2 bases from V and 0 bases from J, with 14 bases in between. CDR3 length equals 16 residues. CDR3 region: CASSLLYYLSSYEQYV. CDR3 coding DNA: TGTGCCAGCAGCTTACTTTACTATCTCAGCTCCTACGAGCAGTACGTC.

This clone was seen only once. The DNA for the CDR3 is TGTGCCAGCAGCATCGCCGGTGGGGGCGCAGATACGCAGTATTTT. It encodes CASSIAGGGADTQYF. V is TRBV7-9 and J is TRBJ2-3, with D tentatively TRBD1 (6 bases). CDR3 length equals 15 residues. CDR1 SEHNR and CDR2 FQNEAQ come from the germline V gene (reference sequence). Trimming left V 5 bases short and J 4 bases short, with 16 bases between.

The V call is TRBV5-1, the J call TRBJ2-2; 11 bases fit TRBD2. CDR1 is SGHRS and CDR2 is YFSETQ in the germline V gene. The CDR3 totals 19 residues. The J segment lost 4 bases and the V segment lost 3 bases, leaving 14 bases of the junction unmatched. The CDR3 reads CASSSKTGTSGEGTGELFF. The CDR3 DNA is TGCGCCAGCAGCTCAAAGACCGGGACTAGCGGCGAGGGCACCGGGGAGCTGTTTTTT.

This chain joins TRBV7-9 and TRBJ1-1; tentative D call: TRBD1 (5 bases). CDR1 and CDR2 from the germline V gene are SEHNR and FQNEAQ (reference sequence). This CDR3 comprises 16 residues. Trimming left V 1 base short and J 0 bases short, with 12 bases between. Here the CDR3 DNA reads TGTGCCAGCAGCTTAGTACGACAGATAATGAACACTGAAGCTTTCTTT. Encoded protein: CASSLVRQIMNTEAFF.

The V and J genes are TRBV6-5 and TRBJ2-7, with a weak D call TRBD2 (5 bases). V was shortened by 7 bases and J by 1 base, with 5 bases between the two germline ends. The CDR3 runs to 11 residues. CDR1 MNHEY and CDR2 SVGAGI come from the germline V gene. DNA for the CDR3: TGTGCCAGCACGGGGTCCTACGAGCAGTACTTC. Protein: CASTGSYEQYF.

With respect to this clone: A read error may account for a junction end that differs from germline. In DNA, the CDR3 is TGTACCAGTAGTCTGGGACAGATTAATTCACCCCTCCACTTT. Amino acid sequence: CTSSLGQINSPLHF. The gene calls are TRBV19 and TRBJ1-6, with 7 bases fitting TRBD1. This CDR3 spans 14 amino acids. Germline V gene sequence: CDR1 LNHDA, CDR2 SQIVND (reference sequence).

The rearrangement uses TRBV3-1 (or the pseudogene TRBV3-2) and TRBJ2-6, with D tentatively TRBD1 (6 bases). The CDR3 is made up of 21 amino acids. V was pared by 3 bases and J by 0 bases, with 24 bases between. Per germline, CDR1 LGHDT and CDR2 YNNKEL (reference sequence). In DNA form, the CDR3 reads TGTGCCAGCAGCCAGAAGAGGGGCTCAACAGGGCCGAGCTCTGGGGCCAACGTCCTGACTTTC. Translating gives CASSQKRGSTGPSSGANVLTF.

This chain links TRBV18 with TRBJ1-1, with TRBD1 as a possible D gene (6 bases). Between the trimmed V and J ends, which lost 4 bases and 1 base, there was a span of 10 bases. Looked up from germline, CDR1 is KGHSH and CDR2 is LQKENI. This CDR3 has 14 amino acids. The CDR3 region is CASSRDRQNTEAFF. In DNA, the CDR3 is TGTGCCAGCTCACGAGACAGGCAGAACACTGAAGCTTTCTTT. The full variable domain, completed using reference TRBV18 and TRBJ1-1, is NAGVMQNPRHLVRRRGQEARLRCSPMKGHSHVYWYRQLPEEGLKFMVYLQKENIIDESGMPKERFSAEFPKEGPSILRIQQVVRGDSAAYFCASSRDRQNTEAFFGQGTRLTVV.

J is TRBJ1-2 and V is TRBV4-2; TRBD1 matches at 7 bases. Germline CDR1 is LGHNA and CDR2 is YNFKEQ. The CDR3 extends over 15 amino acids. V shed 2 bases, J shed 8 bases, and the junction held 11 bases outside the gene matches. The CDR3 DNA sequence: TGTGCCAGCAGCCAACCGACAGGGACCCTGGAGGGCTACACCTTC. This sequence encodes CASSQPTGTLEGYTF.